This T cell receptor beta chain originates from a study of identifying expanded T cells in peripheral blood. The germline V and J ends were trimmed by 0 bases and 5 bases, with 10 bases remaining between them. Germline values: CDR1 LGHNA, CDR2 YNFKEQ. The CDR3 length is 15 residues. No infections or other immune events were documented during collection. Notes on this clone: What it binds is unknown.

The study, taken as a whole, reports: Approximately 2-week clone count variance significantly increased as total template count grew. Differentially abundant clones: about 1.2 between replicates, 15 to 17 at around 15 days, roughly 18 at four.

Here immunoSEQ multiplex PCR was the method, and the copy in TCRdb shows in-frame clones only, minus some. The table shows some 78,000 clones, with more than 75% occurring only once. The rearrangement joins TRBV4-2 to TRBJ2-2; D is unclear. The clonotype originates from a person aged 18 to 75 in good health. Sequenced sample: blood. This chain's CDR3 is CASSQDLRPTGELFF. The CDR3, as DNA: TGTGCCAGCAGCCAAGATCTGCGTCCAACCGGGGAGCTGTTTTTT.